These 14 T cell receptor beta chains originate from one sample sequenced in a study of tissue T cells after allogeneic stem cell transplantation (dated by TCRdb to between 2021 and 2023). Explained via the paper, the time point label denotes: recipient (host-origin) PBMCs collected before allo-HCT. Receptor amplification or capture employed the immunoSEQ multiplex PCR assay. What TCRdb holds here is the immuneACCESS table cut down to in-frame rearrangements. Part of the clones is not present; checked against another copy, under half of the missing clones reflect an unresolved V gene, and the others are unexplained. The sample table lists about 43,000 clones, 80% to 95% of them with a count of one. The top ten clones comprise approximately 3.6% of the sample. This sample comprised blood, obtained before transplantation. These receptors were taken from a woman aged 40 to 75 who later had graft-versus-host disease after an allogeneic stem cell transplant.

V is TRBV28 and J is TRBJ2-3, with 7 bases aligning to TRBD2. This CDR3 is 16 amino acids long. Unmatched junction bases numbered 5, after V lost 1 base and J lost 1 base. Germline V gene data show CDR1 as MDHEN and CDR2 as SYDVKM. Written as DNA, the CDR3 is TGTGCCAGCAGTTTATCCCCGGGAGGCGGCACAGATACGCAGTATTTT. It translates to CASSLSPGGGTDTQYF.

The chain has TRBV7-9 and TRBJ2-5; TRBD1 agrees at 10 bases. Germline trimming cut 3 bases from V and 5 bases from J; bases unmatched to any gene: 9. The CDR3 loop spans 16 amino acids. Germline V gene lookup returns CDR1 SEHNR and CDR2 FQNEAQ (reference sequence). This CDR3 reads CASSFGTGEVGETQYF. Here the CDR3 DNA reads TGTGCCAGCAGCTTTGGGACAGGGGAAGTAGGGGAGACCCAGTACTTC.

This chain links TRBV5-1 with TRBJ1-6; D is ambiguous. The V end was cut by 1 base, the J end by 5 bases, with 10 bases between. CDR3 length equals 15 residues. Germline CDR1 reads SGHRS; CDR2 reads YFSETQ. CDR3 sequence reads: CASSLLTNDNSPLHF. Written as DNA, the CDR3 is TGCGCCAGCAGCTTGTTAACGAACGATAATTCACCCCTCCACTTT. The full variable domain, with the rest looked up from reference TRBV5-1 and TRBJ1-6, is KAGVTQTPRYLIKTRGQQVTLSCSPISGHRSVSWYQQTPGQGLQFLFEYFSETQRNKGNFPGRFSGRQFSNSRSEMNVSTLELGDSALYLCASSLLTNDNSPLHFGNGTRLTVT.

This chain's CDR3 is CASSYRSGGTGNNSPLHF. In DNA form, the CDR3 reads TGTGCCAGCAGCTATCGTTCCGGAGGGACAGGAAATAATTCACCCCTCCACTTT. V gene TRBV7-2 combines with J gene TRBJ1-6, with 8 bases matching TRBD1. Germline values: CDR1 SGHTA, CDR2 FQGNSA. CDR3 length: 18 residues. The V segment lost 4 bases and the J segment 5 bases; nucleotides outside the gene matches: 13.

The chain employs TRBV6-5 and TRBJ1-2; no reliable D call. The V end lost 7 bases, the J end lost 1 base, and 16 bases lay between the germline ends. CDR1 and CDR2 (germline): MNHEY, SVGAGI. The CDR3 runs 15 residues. The CDR3 bases are TGTGCCAGCACTTTCGGGAAGGGAGGTAACTATGGCTACACCTTC. This gives the protein CASTFGKGGNYGYTF.

This rearrangement joins TRBV5-1 to TRBJ1-3; D remains ambiguous. V dropped 0 bases and J dropped 0 bases, with 10 bases sitting between them. This CDR3 has 16 residues. Germline-derived CDR1 and CDR2 are SGHRS and YFSETQ. DNA of the CDR3: TGCGCCAGCAGCTTGGGGTCCATCCGCTCTGGAAACACCATATATTTT. This translates into CASSLGSIRSGNTIYF.

This sequence joins TRBV9 and TRBJ2-7; TRBD1 matches 8 bases. The CDR3 contains 14 residues. V dropped 0 bases and J dropped 6; count of bases not matched to a gene: 5. The germline gives CDR1 SGDLS, CDR2 YYNGEE. DNA for the CDR3: TGTGCCAGCAGCGTAGCTCAGGGGGCGGGCGAGCAGTACTTC. Amino acid sequence: CASSVAQGAGEQYF.

This chain uses TRBV5-1 with TRBJ2-1, with 12 positions matching TRBD2. Germline loops: CDR1 SGHRS, CDR2 YFSETQ. The CDR3 has 15 amino acids. J was trimmed by 8 bases and V by 0 bases; bases with no gene match: 3. CDR3 nucleotides: TGCGCCAGCAGCTTGGGACTAGCGGGAGCCTATGAGCAGTTCTTC. Amino acids: CASSLGLAGAYEQFF.

This chain joins TRBV24-1 and TRBJ1-5; possibly TRBD1 for D (6 bases). CDR1 is KGHDR and CDR2 is SFDVKD in the germline V gene. This CDR3 is 21 amino acids long. V was cut by 1 base and J by 0 bases, with 24 bases left in between. CDR3 residues: CATSDFPDRDTIPYSNQPQHF. Here the CDR3 DNA reads TGTGCCACCAGTGATTTTCCCGACCGGGACACCATTCCTTATAGCAATCAGCCCCAGCATTTT.

The chain uses TRBV30 and TRBJ2-1; D could derive from TRBD1 or TRBD2 (6 bases each). This CDR3 has 14 residues. V was pared by 5 bases and J by 9 bases, with 20 bases between. Germline CDR1 GTSNPN, CDR2 SVGIG (reference sequence). CDR3 DNA sequence: TGTGCCTGGGGGGGGACACCCCAGTGGAGTGAGCAGTTCTTC. It translates to CAWGGTPQWSEQFF. Using reference TRBV30 and TRBJ2-1 for the parts outside the CDR3, the full variable domain is SQTIHQWPATLVQPVGSPLSLECTVEGTSNPNLYWYRQAAGRGLQLLFYSVGIGQISSEVPQNLSASRPQDRQFILSSKKLLLSDSGFYLCAWGGTPQWSEQFFGPGTRLTVL.

This clone was recorded only once. V is TRBV7-8 and J is TRBJ2-7; D is uncertain. The V and J ends lost 0 bases and 3 bases respectively, with 3 bases between them. Germline V gives CDR1 SGHVS, CDR2 FQNEAQ. The CDR3 spans 12 residues. In nucleotides, the CDR3 is TGTGCCAGCAGCTTAGCGCTCTACGAGCAGTACTTC. It yields the protein CASSLALYEQYF.

This sequence joins TRBV11-2 and TRBJ2-1, with unresolved D. V lost 7 bases to trimming and J lost 3 bases, with 22 bases between them. In germline, CDR1 is SGHAT, CDR2 FQNNGV. The CDR3 is 17 amino acids. The CDR3 region has the DNA TGTGCCAGCACCATCAGTCGCGCTAGACACTTCTACAATGAGCAGTTCTTC. Protein sequence: CASTISRARHFYNEQFF.

The chain is built from TRBV11-3 and TRBJ2-5; TRBD2 agrees at 7 bases. The germline V gene encodes CDR1 SGHNT and CDR2 YENEEA. V shed 1 base, J shed 4 bases, and the junction held 15 bases outside the gene matches. This CDR3 has 18 amino acids. CDR3 coding DNA: TGTGCCAGCAGCTTAGGGCTTGGCCGAGCGGGACCCCCAGAGACCCAGTACTTC. Protein product: CASSLGLGRAGPPETQYF.

The chain employs TRBV25-1 and TRBJ1-1; 8 bases map to TRBD1. The germline V gene encodes CDR1 MGHDK and CDR2 SYGVNS. This CDR3 region has 13 residues. V gave up 3 bases and J gave up 10 bases; unmatched junction bases: 7. The CDR3 region is CASSDRQGLAAFF. In DNA, the CDR3 is TGTGCCAGCAGTGATCGACAGGGGTTGGCAGCTTTCTTT.